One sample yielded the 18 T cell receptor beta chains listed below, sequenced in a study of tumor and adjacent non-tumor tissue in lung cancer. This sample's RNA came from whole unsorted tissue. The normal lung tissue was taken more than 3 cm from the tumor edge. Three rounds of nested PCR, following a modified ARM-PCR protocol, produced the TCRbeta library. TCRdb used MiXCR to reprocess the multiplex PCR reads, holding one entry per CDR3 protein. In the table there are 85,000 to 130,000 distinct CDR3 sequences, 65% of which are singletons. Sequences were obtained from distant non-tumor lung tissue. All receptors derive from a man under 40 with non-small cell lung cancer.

For the CDR3, the DNA is TGTGCCACCAGTGTTTCGGACAGGGAGGGAGAGACCCAGTACTTC. Its protein product is CATSVSDREGETQYF. The V and J genes are TRBV24-1 and TRBJ2-5; the D gene is possibly TRBD1 (8 bases). Germline CDR1 KGHDR, CDR2 SFDVKD. The V end lost 5 bases, the J end lost 4 bases, and 16 bases lay between the germline ends. This CDR3 spans 15 amino acids.

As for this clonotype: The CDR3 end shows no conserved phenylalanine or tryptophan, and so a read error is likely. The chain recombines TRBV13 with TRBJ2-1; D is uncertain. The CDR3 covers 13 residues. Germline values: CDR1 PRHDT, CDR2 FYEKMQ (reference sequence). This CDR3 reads CANSSTGPNEQFS. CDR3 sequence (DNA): TGTGCCAACAGCTCAACTGGGCCCAATGAGCAGTTCTCC.

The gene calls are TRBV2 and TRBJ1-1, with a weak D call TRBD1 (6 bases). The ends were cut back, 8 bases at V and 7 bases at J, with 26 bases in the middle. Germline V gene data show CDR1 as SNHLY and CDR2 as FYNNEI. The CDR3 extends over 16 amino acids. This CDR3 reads CASLGTGDGGLNEAFF. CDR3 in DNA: TGTGCCAGCTTAGGGACCGGAGACGGGGGGCTGAATGAAGCTTTCTTT.

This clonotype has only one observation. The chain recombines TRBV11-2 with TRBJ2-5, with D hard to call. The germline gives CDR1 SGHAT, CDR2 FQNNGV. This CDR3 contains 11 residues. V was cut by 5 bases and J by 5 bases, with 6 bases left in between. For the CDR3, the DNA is TGTGCCAGCAGCGCCGCGGAGACCCAGTACTTC. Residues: CASSAAETQYF.

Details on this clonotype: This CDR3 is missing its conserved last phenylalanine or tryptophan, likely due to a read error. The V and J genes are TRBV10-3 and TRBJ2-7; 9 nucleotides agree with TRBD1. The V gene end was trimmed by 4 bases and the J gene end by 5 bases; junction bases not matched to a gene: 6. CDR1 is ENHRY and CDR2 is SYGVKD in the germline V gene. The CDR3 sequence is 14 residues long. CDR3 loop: CAISGVDRGHEQYL. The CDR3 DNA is TGTGCCATCAGTGGCGTGGACAGGGGCCACGAGCAGTACCTC.

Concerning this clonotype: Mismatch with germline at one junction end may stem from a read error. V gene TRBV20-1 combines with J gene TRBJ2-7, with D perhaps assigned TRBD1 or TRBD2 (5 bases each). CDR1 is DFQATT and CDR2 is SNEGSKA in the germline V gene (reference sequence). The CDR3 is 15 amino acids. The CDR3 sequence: CNARKGPGAIYEQYF. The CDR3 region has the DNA TGCAATGCTAGGAAAGGACCCGGGGCGATCTACGAGCAGTACTTC.

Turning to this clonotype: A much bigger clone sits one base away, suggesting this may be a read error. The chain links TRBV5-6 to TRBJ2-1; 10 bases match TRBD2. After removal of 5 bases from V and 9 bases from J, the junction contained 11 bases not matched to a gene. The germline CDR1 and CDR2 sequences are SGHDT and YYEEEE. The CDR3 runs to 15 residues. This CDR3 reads CASRPEREGRGEQFF. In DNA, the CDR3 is TGTGCCAGCAGACCTGAGCGGGAGGGCCGAGGTGAGCAGTTCTTC.

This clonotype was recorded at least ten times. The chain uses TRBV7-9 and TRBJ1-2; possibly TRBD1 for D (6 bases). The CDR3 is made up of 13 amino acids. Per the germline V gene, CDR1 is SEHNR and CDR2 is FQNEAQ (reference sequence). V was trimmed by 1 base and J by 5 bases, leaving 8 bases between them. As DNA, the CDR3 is TGTGCCAGCAGCTTAGAGGGGGGGTATGGCTACACCTTC. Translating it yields CASSLEGGYGYTF.

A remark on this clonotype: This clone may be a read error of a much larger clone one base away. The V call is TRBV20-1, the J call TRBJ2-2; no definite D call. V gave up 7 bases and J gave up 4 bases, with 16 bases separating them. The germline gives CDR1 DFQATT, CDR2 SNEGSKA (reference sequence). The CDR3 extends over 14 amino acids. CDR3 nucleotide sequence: TGCAGTGTTCCAACGACGTTGGGCACCGGGGAGCTGTTTTTT. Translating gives CSVPTTLGTGELFF.

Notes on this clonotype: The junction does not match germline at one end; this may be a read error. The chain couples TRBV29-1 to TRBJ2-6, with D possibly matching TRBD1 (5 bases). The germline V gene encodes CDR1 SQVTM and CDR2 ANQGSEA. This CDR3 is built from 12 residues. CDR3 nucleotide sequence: TGCAGCGCTGAGGCTGGGGCTAACGTCCTGACTTTC. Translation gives CSAEAGANVLTF.

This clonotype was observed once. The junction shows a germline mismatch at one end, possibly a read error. The CDR3 region has the DNA TGTGCTAGTGACCGGACGGGCGTAGGGTGGAATTCACTCCTCCACTTT. Protein: CASDRTGVGWNSLLHF. The chain recombines TRBV12-5 with TRBJ1-6; D is undetermined. Germline CDR1 LGHNT, CDR2 FRNRAP. The CDR3 loop spans 16 amino acids.

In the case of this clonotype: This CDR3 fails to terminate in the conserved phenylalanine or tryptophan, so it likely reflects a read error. DNA for the CDR3: TGTGCCAGCAGGTTCGGGGGGAACGAGCAGTACTTA. Translating it yields CASRFGGNEQYL. The chain employs TRBV13 and TRBJ2-7; 7 bases are a match to TRBD2. CDR3 size: 12 residues. After removal of 6 bases from V and 5 bases from J, the junction contained 4 bases not matched to a gene. CDR1 is PRHDT, CDR2 FYEKMQ, per germline (reference sequence).

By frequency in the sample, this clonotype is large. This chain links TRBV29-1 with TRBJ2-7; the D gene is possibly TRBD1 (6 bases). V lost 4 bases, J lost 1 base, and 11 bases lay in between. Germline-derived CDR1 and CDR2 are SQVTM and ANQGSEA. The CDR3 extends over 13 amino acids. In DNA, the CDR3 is TGCAGCGTTGTGTGGGACATTTCCTACGAGCAGTACTTC. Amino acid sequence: CSVVWDISYEQYF.

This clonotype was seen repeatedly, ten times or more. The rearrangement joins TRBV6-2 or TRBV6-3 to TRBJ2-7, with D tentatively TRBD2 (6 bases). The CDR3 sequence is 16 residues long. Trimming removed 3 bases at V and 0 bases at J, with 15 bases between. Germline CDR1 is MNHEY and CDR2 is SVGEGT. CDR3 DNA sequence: TGTGCCAGCAGTTATGATCCAGGAGGGAGCTCCTACGAGCAGTACTTC. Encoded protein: CASSYDPGGSSYEQYF.

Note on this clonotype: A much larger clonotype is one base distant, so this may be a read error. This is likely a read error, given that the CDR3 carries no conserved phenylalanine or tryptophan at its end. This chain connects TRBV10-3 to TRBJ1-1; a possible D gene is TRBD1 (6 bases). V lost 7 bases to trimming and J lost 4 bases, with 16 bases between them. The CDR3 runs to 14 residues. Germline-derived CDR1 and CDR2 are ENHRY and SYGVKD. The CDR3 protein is CAIKRSGEGTEAFL. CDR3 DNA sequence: TGTGCCATCAAAAGGTCAGGGGAGGGCACTGAAGCTTTCTTA.

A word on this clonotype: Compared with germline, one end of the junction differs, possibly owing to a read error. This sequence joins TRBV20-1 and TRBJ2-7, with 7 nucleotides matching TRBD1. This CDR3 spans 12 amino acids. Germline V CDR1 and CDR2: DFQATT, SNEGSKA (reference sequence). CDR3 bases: TGCAGAGTCGGGACAGCCACCTACAAGCAGTACTTC. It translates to CRVGTATYKQYF.

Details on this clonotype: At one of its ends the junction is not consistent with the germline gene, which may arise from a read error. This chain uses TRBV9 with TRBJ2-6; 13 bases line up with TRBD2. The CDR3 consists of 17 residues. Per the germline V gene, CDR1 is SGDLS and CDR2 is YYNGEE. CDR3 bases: TGTGCCAGCAGAGGGACTAGCGGGAAGTCTGGGGCCAACGTCCTGATTTTC. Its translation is CASRGTSGKSGANVLIF.

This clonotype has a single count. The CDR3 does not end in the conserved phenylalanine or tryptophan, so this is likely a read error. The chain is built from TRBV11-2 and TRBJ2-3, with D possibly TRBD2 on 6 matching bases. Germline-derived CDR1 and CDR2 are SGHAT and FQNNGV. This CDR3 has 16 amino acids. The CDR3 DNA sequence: TGTGCCAGCAACTTAGATGCGGGATGGGGCACAGATACGCAGTATTCT. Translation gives CASNLDAGWGTDTQYS.